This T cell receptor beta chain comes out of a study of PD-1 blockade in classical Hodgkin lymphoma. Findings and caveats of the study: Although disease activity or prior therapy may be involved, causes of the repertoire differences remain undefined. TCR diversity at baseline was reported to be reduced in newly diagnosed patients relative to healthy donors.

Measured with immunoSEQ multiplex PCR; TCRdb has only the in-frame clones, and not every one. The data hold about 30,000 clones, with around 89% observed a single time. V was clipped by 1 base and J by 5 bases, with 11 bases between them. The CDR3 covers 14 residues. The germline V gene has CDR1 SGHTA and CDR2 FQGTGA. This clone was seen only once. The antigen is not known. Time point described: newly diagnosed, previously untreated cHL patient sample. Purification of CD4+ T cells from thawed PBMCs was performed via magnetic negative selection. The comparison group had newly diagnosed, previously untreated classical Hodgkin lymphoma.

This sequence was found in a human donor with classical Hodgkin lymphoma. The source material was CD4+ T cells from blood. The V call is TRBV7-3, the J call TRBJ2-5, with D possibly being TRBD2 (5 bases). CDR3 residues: CASSLNSGFETQYF. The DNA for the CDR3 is TGTGCCAGCAGCTTAAATTCGGGATTTGAGACCCAGTACTTC.